Sequencing of this T cell receptor beta chain was carried out in a study of cytomegalovirus exposure and HLA in healthy donors. Findings of the study overall: Presence/absence analyses assumed roughly uniform sequencing depth across donors. In a later analysis, at a false discovery rate of 0.05, approximately 16,000 TCR beta sequences were associated with HLA alleles.

With respect to this clone: Its target is not known.

Germline assignment: CDR1 MNHEY and CDR2 SVGAGI. The CDR3 totals 15 residues. Losses at the gene ends were 6 bases for V and 2 bases for J; bases not matched to a gene: 8. Primers for the PCR totalled 60 Vbeta and 13 Jbeta. TCRdb keeps only in-frame clones here, not all; method: immunoSEQ multiplex PCR. In the table there are tens of thousands of clones, roughly 77% of which are singletons. The sequence was collected from a man aged 25-45 years in good health and CMV-seropositive. The rearrangement uses TRBV6-5 and TRBJ1-2, with 8 positions matching TRBD1. Sequenced: PBMCs. CDR3 nucleotides: TGTGCCAGCAGGCCGGGGACAGGACTAAACTATGGCTACACCTTC. Its protein is CASRPGTGLNYGYTF.